The 20 T cell receptor beta chains below all came from one sample that was sequenced in a study of blood T cell repertoires in COVID-19. Method: immunoSEQ multiplex PCR; TCRdb's copy keeps in-frame clones and lacks some. Among fewer than 300,000 clones listed, 65% to 90% were seen once. The sequencing input was peripheral blood. The receptors stem from a man aged 50-59 years with active or convalescent COVID-19.

The chain couples TRBV7-3 to TRBJ1-5, with D maybe TRBD1 (6 bases). CDR3 length: 14 residues. Per germline, CDR1 SGHTA and CDR2 FQGTGA. Trimming took off 1 base at V and 7 bases at J, with 11 bases between the two ends. The CDR3 DNA reads TGTGCCAGCAGCTTAAACAGGGTAAGGCAGCCCCAGCATTTT. This translates into CASSLNRVRQPQHF.

CDR3 sequence reads: CASSLSGTIAYEQYF. The CDR3 DNA reads TGTGCCAGCTCACTCAGCGGGACGATAGCCTACGAGCAGTACTTC. The V call is TRBV18, the J call TRBJ2-7; 7 bases line up with TRBD2. V was clipped by 4 bases and J by 2 bases; unmatched bases: 8. The CDR3 length is 15 residues. The V gene's germline CDR1 is KGHSH and CDR2 LQKENI.

This clone was picked up one time. Other DNA sequences in this specimen translate into the identical CDR3. The rearrangement links TRBV9 to TRBJ2-2, with TRBD2 matching over 7 bases. V was pared by 2 bases and J by 5 bases, with 3 bases of the junction left unmatched. This CDR3 is 14 amino acids long. Germline assignment: CDR1 SGDLS and CDR2 YYNGEE. The CDR3 coding sequence is TGTGCCAGCAGCGTCTTCGGGGGGACCGGGGAGCTGTTTTTT. Encoded protein: CASSVFGGTGELFF. Drawing the rest from reference TRBV9 and TRBJ2-2, the complete variable domain is DSGVTQTPKHLITATGQRVTLRCSPRSGDLSVYWYQQSLDQGLQFLIQYYNGEERAKGNILERFSAQQFPDLHSELNLSSLELGDSALYFCASSVFGGTGELFFGEGSRLTVL.

The chain couples TRBV19 to TRBJ2-4, with D perhaps matching TRBD2 (6 bases). V lost 6 bases to trimming and J lost 3 bases, with 18 bases between them. There are 16 residues in the CDR3. CDR1 is LNHDA, CDR2 SQIVND, per germline (reference sequence). The CDR3 spells CASSATLAMGKNIQYF. The DNA of the CDR3 is TGTGCCAGTAGCGCTACGCTAGCGATGGGCAAAAACATTCAGTACTTC.

As to this clone: The sample holds other DNA sequences that translate to the same CDR3. This chain connects TRBV29-1 to TRBJ1-3; D remains ambiguous. The CDR3 has 13 amino acids. Germline values: CDR1 SQVTM, CDR2 ANQGSEA. Trimming took off 3 bases at V and 0 bases at J, with 6 bases between the two ends. For the CDR3, the DNA is TGCAGCGTTGAGGGCAGCTCTGGAAACACCATATATTTT. It yields the protein CSVEGSSGNTIYF.

J is TRBJ1-3 and V is TRBV21-1. TRBV21-1 is classified as a pseudogene. This CDR3 region has 19 residues. The CDR3: CASRILPGPRQSHGNTIYF. The DNA for the CDR3 is TGTGCCAGCAGGATCTTACCGGGTCCTCGTCAGTCTCATGGAAACACCATATATTTT.

The rearrangement links TRBV6-5 to TRBJ1-1; 7 bases fit TRBD1. Trimming at V came to 2 bases and at J to 11 bases, leaving 8 bases not matched to a gene. Germline V gene sequence: CDR1 MNHEY, CDR2 SVGAGI. CDR3 length: 13 residues. CDR3 sequence: CASSYERGHRAFF. The CDR3 DNA sequence: TGTGCCAGCAGTTACGAGAGGGGGCACAGGGCTTTCTTT.

V gene TRBV7-2 combines with J gene TRBJ2-5; maybe TRBD1 (6 bases). The germline V gene encodes CDR1 SGHTA and CDR2 FQGNSA. The CDR3 loop spans 17 amino acids. Trimming removed 0 bases at V and 4 bases at J, with 18 bases between. Here the CDR3 reads CASSLAVTTGLTETQYF. CDR3 DNA sequence: TGTGCCAGCAGCTTAGCGGTAACGACAGGACTTACAGAGACCCAGTACTTC.

The chain uses TRBV5-5 and TRBJ2-7, with TRBD1 matching over 7 bases. The ends lost 4 bases at V and 1 base at J; junction bases unmatched: 2. The CDR3 extends over 13 amino acids. Germline V gene sequence: CDR1 SGHKS, CDR2 YYEKEE (reference sequence). The CDR3 bases are TGTGCCAGCAGCATGGACAGGTCCTACGAGCAGTACTTC. Translating gives CASSMDRSYEQYF.

In its sample, this clone was seen a few times. V is TRBV6-5 and J is TRBJ2-7; D may be TRBD2 (7 bases). This CDR3 has 16 amino acids. The germline V gene encodes CDR1 MNHEY and CDR2 SVGAGI. V gave up 0 bases and J gave up 5 bases, with 17 bases separating them. CDR3 in amino acids: CASSYSGGGGRNEQYF. The CDR3 DNA reads as TGTGCCAGCAGTTACTCGGGCGGCGGGGGCCGGAACGAGCAGTACTTC.

The V and J genes are TRBV9 and TRBJ2-2; possibly TRBD1 for D (6 bases). The CDR3 is 16 amino acids. The V end lost 0 bases, the J end lost 1 base, and 10 bases lay between the germline ends. The germline CDR1 and CDR2 sequences are SGDLS and YYNGEE. CDR3 sequence: CASSVAVDRNTGELFF. The CDR3 DNA reads as TGTGCCAGCAGCGTAGCAGTGGACAGGAACACCGGGGAGCTGTTTTTT.

The V and J genes are TRBV28 and TRBJ2-2; 11 nucleotides match TRBD2. The CDR3 covers 17 residues. Unmatched junction bases numbered 5, after V lost 2 bases and J lost 3 bases. From germline, CDR1 is MDHEN and CDR2 SYDVKM. The CDR3 here is CASSLRASGRYTGELFF. The CDR3 region has the DNA TGTGCCAGCAGTTTACGGGCTAGCGGGAGGTACACCGGGGAGCTGTTTTTT.

The chain employs TRBV5-1 and TRBJ2-7, with TRBD1 matching over 9 bases. With V trimmed by 0 bases and J by 3 bases, 1 base remained unmatched. This CDR3 region has 14 residues. The germline V gene encodes CDR1 SGHRS and CDR2 YFSETQ. The CDR3 region has the DNA TGCGCCAGCAGCTTGGACAGGGGGCTCTACGAGCAGTACTTC. As protein: CASSLDRGLYEQYF.

In its sample, this clone was seen many times. This chain joins TRBV18 and TRBJ2-2; TRBD1 agrees at 7 bases. The germline CDR1 and CDR2 sequences are KGHSH and LQKENI. This CDR3 has 16 residues. Germline trimming cut 4 bases from V and 1 base from J; bases unmatched to any gene: 6. The CDR3 nucleotides are TGTGCCAGCTCACGATATAGACAGGGGAACACCGGGGAGCTGTTTTTT. Translating it yields CASSRYRQGNTGELFF.

This sequence joins TRBV19 and TRBJ1-4, with 10 positions matching TRBD1. Trimming at V came to 4 bases and at J to 4 bases, leaving 3 bases not matched to a gene. The CDR3 spans 15 residues. Germline V lookup: CDR1 LNHDA, CDR2 SQIVND (reference sequence). DNA of the CDR3: TGTGCCAGTAGTACCCGGGACAGGGGTAATGAAAAACTGTTTTTT. This translates into CASSTRDRGNEKLFF.

This sequence joins TRBV11-2 and TRBJ2-2; TRBD2 might be the D (6 bases). V was pared by 5 bases and J by 4 bases, with 14 bases between. The germline CDR1 and CDR2 sequences are SGHAT and FQNNGV. There are 15 residues in the CDR3. The CDR3 region is CASSGPGLSTGELFF. The CDR3, as DNA: TGTGCCAGCAGCGGACCGGGACTTTCCACCGGGGAGCTGTTTTTT.

The gene calls are TRBV20-1 and TRBJ1-3; the D is unclear. The CDR3 has 15 residues. The ends were cut back, 3 bases at V and 0 bases at J, with 12 bases in the middle. Germline V lookup: CDR1 DFQATT, CDR2 SNEGSKA (reference sequence). CDR3 in amino acids: CSASSRLSSGNTIYF. The CDR3 region has the DNA TGCAGTGCTAGTTCGCGACTAAGCTCTGGAAACACCATATATTTT.

The chain is built from TRBV12-3 or TRBV12-4 and TRBJ2-1; weak D call: TRBD1 (5 bases). CDR3 length: 13 amino acids. V lost 5 bases to trimming and J lost 9 bases, with 14 bases between them. The CDR3 DNA follows: TGTGCCAGCAGTCCCACAACAGGTAGTGAGCAGTTCTTC. Its protein is CASSPTTGSEQFF.

This chain uses TRBV28 with TRBJ1-4; perhaps TRBD1 as D (6 bases). This CDR3 comprises 16 residues. V dropped 6 bases and J dropped 0 bases, with 14 bases sitting between them. Germline assignment: CDR1 MDHEN and CDR2 SYDVKM. The CDR3, as DNA: TGTGCCAGCAGCCGGGGACACGGTCCAACTAATGAAAAACTGTTTTTT. Protein: CASSRGHGPTNEKLFF.

This chain connects TRBV27 to TRBJ1-4, with D tentatively TRBD1 (6 bases). CDR3 length: 17 amino acids. The germline V gene encodes CDR1 MNHEY and CDR2 SMNVEV (reference sequence). Trimming removed 5 bases from V and 4 bases from J, with 20 bases in between. The CDR3 DNA is TGTGCCAGCAGTCCAATAGACTGGACAGAGAATAATGAAAAACTGTTTTTT. As protein: CASSPIDWTENNEKLFF.